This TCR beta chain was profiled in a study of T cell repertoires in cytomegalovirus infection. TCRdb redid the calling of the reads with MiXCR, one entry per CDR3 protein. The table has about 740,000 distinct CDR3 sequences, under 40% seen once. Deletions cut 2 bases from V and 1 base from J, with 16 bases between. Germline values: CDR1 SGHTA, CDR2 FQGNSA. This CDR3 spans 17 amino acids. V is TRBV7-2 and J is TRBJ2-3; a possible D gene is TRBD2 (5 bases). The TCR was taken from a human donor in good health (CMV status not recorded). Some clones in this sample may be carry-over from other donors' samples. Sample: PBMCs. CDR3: CASSLTPPPGGTDTQYF. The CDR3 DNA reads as TGTGCCAGCAGCTTAACCCCGCCCCCCGGGGGCACAGATACGCAGTATTTT.